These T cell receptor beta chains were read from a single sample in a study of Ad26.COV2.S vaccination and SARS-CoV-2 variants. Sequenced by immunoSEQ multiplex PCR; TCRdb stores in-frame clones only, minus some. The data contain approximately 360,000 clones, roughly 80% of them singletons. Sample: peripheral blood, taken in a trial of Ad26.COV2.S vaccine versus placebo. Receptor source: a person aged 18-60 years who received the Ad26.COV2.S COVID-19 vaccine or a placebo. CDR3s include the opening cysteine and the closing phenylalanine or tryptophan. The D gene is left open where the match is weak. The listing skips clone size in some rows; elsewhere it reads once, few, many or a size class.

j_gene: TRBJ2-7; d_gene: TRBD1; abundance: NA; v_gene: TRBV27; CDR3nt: TGTGCCAGCAGTAGATGGACGGGACAGGGTTTCTACGAGCAGTACTTC; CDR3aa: CASSRWTGQGFYEQYF
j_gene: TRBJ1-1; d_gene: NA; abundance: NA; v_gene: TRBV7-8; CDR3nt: TGTGCCAGCAGCTTTGGGTTGACTGAAGCTTTCTTT; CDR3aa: CASSFGLTEAFF
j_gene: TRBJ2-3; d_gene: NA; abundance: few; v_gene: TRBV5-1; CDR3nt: TGCGCCAGCAGCTTGGGGACTAGCACAGATACGCAGTATTTT; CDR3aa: CASSLGTSTDTQYF
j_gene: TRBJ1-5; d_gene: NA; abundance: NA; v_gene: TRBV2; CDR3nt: TGTGCCAGCAGTGGATTCAGGGGTGAGGGTCAGCCCCAGCATTTT; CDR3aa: CASSGFRGEGQPQHF
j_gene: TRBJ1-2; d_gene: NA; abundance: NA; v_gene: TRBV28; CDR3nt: TGTGCCAGCAGAAGCACAGGGATGCTGACCTATGGCTACACCTTC; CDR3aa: CASRSTGMLTYGYTF
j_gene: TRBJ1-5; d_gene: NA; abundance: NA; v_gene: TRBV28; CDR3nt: TGTGCCAGCAGTTTAAGGGGGTTCGGTCAGCCCCAGCATTTT; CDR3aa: CASSLRGFGQPQHF
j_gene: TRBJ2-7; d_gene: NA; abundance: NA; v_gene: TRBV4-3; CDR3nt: TGCGCCAGCAGCCAAGAGGCCGCTTCCTACGAGCAGTACTTC; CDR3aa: CASSQEAASYEQYF
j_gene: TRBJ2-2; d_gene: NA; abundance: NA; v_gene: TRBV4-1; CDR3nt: TGCGCCAGCAGCCAGGCCTACCTTCTGGGGAGAGGGCCCGGGGAGCTGTTTTTT; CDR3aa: CASSQAYLLGRGPGELFF
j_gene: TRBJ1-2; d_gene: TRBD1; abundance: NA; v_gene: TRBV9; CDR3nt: TGTGCCAGCACCGTCGGTGGGACAGGGGATGGCTACACCTTC; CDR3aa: CASTVGGTGDGYTF
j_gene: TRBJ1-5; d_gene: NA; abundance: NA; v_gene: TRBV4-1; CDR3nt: TGCGCCAGCAGCCAAGGGCCCCCCCTAGGGCCGGAGCAGCCCCAGCATTTT; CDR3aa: CASSQGPPLGPEQPQHF
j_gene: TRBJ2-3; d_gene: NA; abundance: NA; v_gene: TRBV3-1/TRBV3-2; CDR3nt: TGTGCCAGCAGCCCGCGACTAGTAATCGGCACAGATACGCAGTATTTT; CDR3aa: CASSPRLVIGTDTQYF